This T cell receptor beta chain was sequenced during a study of blood T cell repertoires in COVID-19 (TCRdb year 2020). For the study in its entirety: Samples covering the acute and convalescent phases of COVID-19 were provided by collaborators in the United States, Italy and Spain. The sample metadata nearly always contained a de-identified subject ID, COVID-19 status, age in years and sex. The repertoires were made available in a free public database intended to serve as a resource for research on the immune response to SARS-CoV-2. Samples were obtained from the ongoing ImmuneRACE study (first 160 participants) and from 1,000 to 1,500 subjects provided by 6 global collaborators. Where available, HLA class I and class II types were obtained from metadata supplied by the sample provider rather than from assay-based typing. The material from the prospective study consisted of cDNA or gDNA derived from T cells, B-cell-depleted T cells, or PBMCs. The dataset comprised deeply sampled blood TCRbeta repertoires from subjects exposed to, actively infected with, or recovered from COVID-19. The study at large found these results: The amount of clinical and demographic metadata varied by source and participant and was provided uncurated.

V is trimmed back by 1 base and J by 4 bases, and the junction contains 3 bases that no gene match accounts for. From the germline V gene (reference sequence), CDR1 is LGHDT and CDR2 is YNNKEL. Spanning cysteine to phenylalanine, the CDR3 consists of 17 amino acids. Kept here is only the CDR3 DNA, which spans 51 bases and is read in frame from base 1. In the case of this clone: No cognate antigen has been identified for it. Per-nucleotide qualities are absent, and no much larger clonotype sits a single base away.

In Seattle, one collaborating source enrolled patients while the infection was active and tracked those patients longitudinally over the course of disease. Collaborating institutions collected whole blood in K2EDTA tubes following their own protocols. For TCRbeta analysis, collaborators shipped samples in one of three forms: frozen whole blood, isolated PBMCs, or DNA extracted from either of those sample types. TCRbeta CDR3 regions were amplified from genomic DNA using the immunoSEQ Assay, a bias-controlled multiplex PCR. The published analysis was carried out like this. The number of nucleated cells in each sample was estimated by amplification of reference gene primers within the assay. To quantify the absolute abundance of each unique TCRbeta CDR3 rearrangement, sequence reads were collapsed and filtered. For each sample, productive Simpson clonality was calculated by taking the square root of Simpson's diversity index across productive rearrangements. TCRdb re-hosts the immuneACCESS table, in-frame sequences only. Its copies lack some clones; in the studies checked, an unresolved V gene accounts for under half of them, and the cause for the rest is not known. That table supplies the V and J calls and clone size; D and trimming were determined from the DNA. A total of roughly 190,000 clones appear in this sample, more than 75% of them only once. The top ten clones comprise approximately 7.8% of the sample.

This TCR came from a woman between 55 and 75 years old with COVID-19, enrolled during active disease. This sequence uses TRBV3-1 (or the pseudogene TRBV3-2) and TRBJ2-1; TRBD2 aligns with 14 central bases. Sequences were obtained from peripheral blood. At the DNA level, the sequence is TGTGCCAGCAGCCAAGGGGGACTAGCGGGGGCGTACAATGAGCAGTTCTTC. The translation is CASSQGGLAGAYNEQFF.